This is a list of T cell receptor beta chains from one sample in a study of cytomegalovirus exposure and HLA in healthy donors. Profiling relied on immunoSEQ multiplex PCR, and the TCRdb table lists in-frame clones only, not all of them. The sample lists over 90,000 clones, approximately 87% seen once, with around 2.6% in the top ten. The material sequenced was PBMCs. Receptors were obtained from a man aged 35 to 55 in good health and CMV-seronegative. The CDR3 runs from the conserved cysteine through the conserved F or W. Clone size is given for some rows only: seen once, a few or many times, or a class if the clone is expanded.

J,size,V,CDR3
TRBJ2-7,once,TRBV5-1,CASSYEGYEQYF
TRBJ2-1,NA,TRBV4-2,CASGQGGSGNEQFF
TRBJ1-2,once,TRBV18,CASSPSRDRAAGYTF
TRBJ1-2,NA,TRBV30,CAWSVMAYGYTF
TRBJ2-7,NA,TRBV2,CASSEVGRSVF
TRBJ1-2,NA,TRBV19,CASSRPAGTGNGYTF
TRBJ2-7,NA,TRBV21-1,CASSTPRSEQYF
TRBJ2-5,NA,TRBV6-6,CASSKGRGSGGETQYF
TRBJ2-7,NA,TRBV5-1,CASSEADSYEQYF
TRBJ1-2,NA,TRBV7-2,CASSETPAYGYTF
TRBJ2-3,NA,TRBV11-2,CASSLLRGRSTQYF
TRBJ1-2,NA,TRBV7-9,CASSSYGYTF
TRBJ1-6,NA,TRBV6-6,CASTVESDSPLHF
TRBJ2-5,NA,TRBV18,CASSPPRGTKDLKTQYF
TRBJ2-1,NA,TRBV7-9,CSSSSRPTSRGNEQFF
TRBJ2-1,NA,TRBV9,CASSALPGQGSYNEQFF
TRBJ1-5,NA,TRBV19,CASSIGQGGNQPQHF
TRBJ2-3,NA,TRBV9,CASMRGGTDTQYF
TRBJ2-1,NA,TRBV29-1,CSVKVAGGYYNEQFF
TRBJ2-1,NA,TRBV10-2,CASSESGGPGFF
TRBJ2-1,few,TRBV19,CASSTRRLAGGLGEQFF
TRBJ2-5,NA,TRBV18,CASSPQGAETQYF
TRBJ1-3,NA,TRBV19,CASSIDLRSGNTIYF
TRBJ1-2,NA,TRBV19,CASSIWGQFYGYTF
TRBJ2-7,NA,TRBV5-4,CASSSTDRGRQQYF
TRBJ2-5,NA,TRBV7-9,CASSFETSGGQGETQYF
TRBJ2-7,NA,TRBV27,CASRTSGGYEQYF
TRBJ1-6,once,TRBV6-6,CASSYSGGKNSPLHF
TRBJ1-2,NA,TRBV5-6,CASSLGDLDYGYTF
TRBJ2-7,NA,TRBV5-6,CASSLKIAGSYEQYF
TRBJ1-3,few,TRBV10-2,CASSDPGAYTIYF
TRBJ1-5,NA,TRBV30,CAWSLGTDYQPQHF
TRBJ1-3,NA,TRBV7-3,CASSVHGGSGNTIYF
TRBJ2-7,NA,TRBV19,CAAGQGPMQYF
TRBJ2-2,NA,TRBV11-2,CASSPGTSGPLITGELFF
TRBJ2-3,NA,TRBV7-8,CASSQTSASTDTQYF
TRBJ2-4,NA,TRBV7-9,CASSSGTALAKNIQYF
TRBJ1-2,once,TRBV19,CASSRTLWEGYTF
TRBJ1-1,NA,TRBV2,CASIFQGFTEAFF
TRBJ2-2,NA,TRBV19,CASSIDRSPTSSGELFF
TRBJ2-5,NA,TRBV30,CAWSVLGLLGTQYF
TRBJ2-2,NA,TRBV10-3,CAITRSGGELFF
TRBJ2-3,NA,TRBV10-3,CAISESRGSGGGTDTQYF
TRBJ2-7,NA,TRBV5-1,CASSPGTSGGAEYEQYF
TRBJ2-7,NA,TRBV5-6,CASSLELAGALYEQYF
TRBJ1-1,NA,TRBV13,CASSSQGDEGVTEAFF
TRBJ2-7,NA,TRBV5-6,CASSLETGTGGIYEQYF
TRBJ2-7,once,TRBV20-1,CSAIFGTSDYF
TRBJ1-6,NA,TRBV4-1,CASSQDRGFKTLHF
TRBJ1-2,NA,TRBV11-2,CASSWGGDGYTF
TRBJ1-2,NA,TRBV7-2,CASSWGARGGGYTF
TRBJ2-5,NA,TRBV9,CASSVDETEETQYF